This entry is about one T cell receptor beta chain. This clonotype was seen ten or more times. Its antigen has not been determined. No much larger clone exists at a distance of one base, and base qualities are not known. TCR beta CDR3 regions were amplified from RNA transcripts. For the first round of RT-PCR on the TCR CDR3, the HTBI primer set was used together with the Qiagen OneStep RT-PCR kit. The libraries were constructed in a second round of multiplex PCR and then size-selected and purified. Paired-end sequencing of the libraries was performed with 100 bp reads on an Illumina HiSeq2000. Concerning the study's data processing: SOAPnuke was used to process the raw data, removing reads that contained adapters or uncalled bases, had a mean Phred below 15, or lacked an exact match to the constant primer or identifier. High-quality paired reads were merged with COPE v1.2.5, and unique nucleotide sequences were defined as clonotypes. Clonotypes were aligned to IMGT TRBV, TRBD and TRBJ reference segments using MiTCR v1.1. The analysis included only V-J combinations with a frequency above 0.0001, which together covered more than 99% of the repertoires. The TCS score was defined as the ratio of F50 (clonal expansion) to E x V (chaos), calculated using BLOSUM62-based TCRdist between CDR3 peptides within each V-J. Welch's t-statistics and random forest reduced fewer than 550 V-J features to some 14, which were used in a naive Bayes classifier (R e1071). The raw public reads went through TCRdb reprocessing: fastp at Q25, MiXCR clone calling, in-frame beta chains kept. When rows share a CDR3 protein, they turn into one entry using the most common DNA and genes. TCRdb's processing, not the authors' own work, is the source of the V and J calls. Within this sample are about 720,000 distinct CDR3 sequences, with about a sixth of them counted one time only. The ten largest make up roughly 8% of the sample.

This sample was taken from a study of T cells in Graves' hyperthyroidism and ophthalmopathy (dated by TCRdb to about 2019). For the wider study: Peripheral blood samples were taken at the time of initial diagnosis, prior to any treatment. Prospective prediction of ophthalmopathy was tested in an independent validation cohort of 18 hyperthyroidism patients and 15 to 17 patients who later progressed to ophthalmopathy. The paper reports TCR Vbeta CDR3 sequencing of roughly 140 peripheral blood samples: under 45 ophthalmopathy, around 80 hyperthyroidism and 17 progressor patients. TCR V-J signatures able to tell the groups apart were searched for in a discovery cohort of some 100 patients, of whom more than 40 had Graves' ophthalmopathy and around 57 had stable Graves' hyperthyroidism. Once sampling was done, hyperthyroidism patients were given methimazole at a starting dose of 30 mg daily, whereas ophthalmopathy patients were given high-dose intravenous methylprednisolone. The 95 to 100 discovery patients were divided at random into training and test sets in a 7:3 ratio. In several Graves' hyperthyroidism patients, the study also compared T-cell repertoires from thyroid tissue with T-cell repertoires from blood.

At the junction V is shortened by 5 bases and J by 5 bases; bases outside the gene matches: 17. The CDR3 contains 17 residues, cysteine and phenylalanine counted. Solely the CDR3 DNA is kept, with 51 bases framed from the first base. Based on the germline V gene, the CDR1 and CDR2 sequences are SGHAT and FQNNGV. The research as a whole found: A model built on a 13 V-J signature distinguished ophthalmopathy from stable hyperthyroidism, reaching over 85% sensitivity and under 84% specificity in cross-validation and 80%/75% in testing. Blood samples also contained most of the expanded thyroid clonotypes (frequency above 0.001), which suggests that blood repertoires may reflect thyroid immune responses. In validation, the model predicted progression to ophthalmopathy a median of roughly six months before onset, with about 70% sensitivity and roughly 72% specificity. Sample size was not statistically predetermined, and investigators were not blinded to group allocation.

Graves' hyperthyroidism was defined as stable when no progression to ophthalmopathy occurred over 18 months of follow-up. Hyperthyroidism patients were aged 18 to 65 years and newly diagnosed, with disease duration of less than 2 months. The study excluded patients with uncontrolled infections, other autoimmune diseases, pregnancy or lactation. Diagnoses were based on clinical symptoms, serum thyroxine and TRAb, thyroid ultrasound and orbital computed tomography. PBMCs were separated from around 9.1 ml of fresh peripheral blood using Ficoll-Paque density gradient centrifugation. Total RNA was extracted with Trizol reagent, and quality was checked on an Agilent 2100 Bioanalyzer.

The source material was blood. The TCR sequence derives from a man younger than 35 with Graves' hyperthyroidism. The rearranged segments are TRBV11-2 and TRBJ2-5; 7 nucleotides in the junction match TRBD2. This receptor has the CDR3 CASSPFPQRDKGETQYF. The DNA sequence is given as TGTGCCAGCAGCCCGTTCCCCCAGCGGGATAAGGGGGAGACCCAGTACTTC.